These 22 T cell receptor beta chains share one sample of origin, sequenced in a study of beta chain features in type 1 diabetes. Study-wide results and limits: Type 1 diabetes patients had moderately but significantly shorter TCRB CDR3s in all four CD4+ subsets.

Every bit of the isolated RNA underwent reverse transcription, so sequencing read expressed TCRB transcripts. TCRdb's table, derived via immunoSEQ multiplex PCR, lists solely in-frame clones and lacks some. This table holds a few hundred thousand clones, 15% to 20% found once. What these receptors recognize is not known. The sequenced material came from naive CD4+ T cells from blood. The receptors were sampled from a man aged 25 to 40 with type 1 diabetes.

The chain recombines TRBV7-2 with TRBJ2-3; D is uncertain. Germline V CDR1 and CDR2: SGHTA, FQGNSA. The CDR3 has 13 amino acids. The V gene lost 2 bases and the J gene lost 6 bases, with 9 bases spanning the gap. DNA of the CDR3: TGTGCCAGCAGCTTACGCCGGAGTGATACGCAGTATTTT. It codes for CASSLRRSDTQYF.

The V gene is TRBV7-2, the J gene TRBJ2-2; a weak D match, TRBD2 (6 bases). The CDR3 covers 17 residues. Germline CDR1 SGHTA, CDR2 FQGNSA. V lost 3 bases, J lost 4 bases, and 18 bases lay in between. The CDR3 protein is CASSFRERLPATGELFF. CDR3 DNA sequence: TGTGCCAGCAGCTTCCGGGAGCGCTTACCGGCCACCGGGGAGCTGTTTTTT.

The rearrangement uses TRBV5-1 and TRBJ2-1; TRBD2 agrees at 15 bases. CDR3 length: 15 amino acids. After removal of 4 bases from V and 9 bases from J, the junction contained 5 bases not matched to a gene. Germline CDR1 and CDR2: SGHRS and YFSETQ. This CDR3 is CASSTGLAGGSEQFF. CDR3 in DNA: TGCGCCAGCAGCACGGGACTAGCGGGAGGTTCTGAGCAGTTCTTC. The entire variable domain, with the rest obtained from reference TRBV5-1 and TRBJ2-1, is as follows: KAGVTQTPRYLIKTRGQQVTLSCSPISGHRSVSWYQQTPGQGLQFLFEYFSETQRNKGNFPGRFSGRQFSNSRSEMNVSTLELGDSALYLCASSTGLAGGSEQFFGPGTRLTVL.

The chain joins TRBV4-1 to TRBJ2-5; D perhaps matches TRBD1 (5 bases). The CDR3 covers 15 residues. CDR1 and CDR2 (germline): MGHRA, YSYEKL. Trimming removed 2 bases at V and 2 bases at J, with 12 bases between. The CDR3 here is CASSQRLSGQETQYF. CDR3 nucleotide sequence: TGCGCCAGCAGCCAACGACTCTCAGGGCAAGAGACCCAGTACTTC.

The V call is TRBV11-1, the J call TRBJ2-3, with a possible D match to TRBD1 (5 bases). Trimming removed 5 bases from V and 8 bases from J, with 14 bases in between. CDR3 size: 13 residues. Germline V CDR1 and CDR2: SGHAT, FQDESV (reference sequence). The CDR3 bases are TGTGCCAGCAGCCGAGATGACAGCGTTACGCAGTATTTT. This translates into CASSRDDSVTQYF.

This clone showed up just a few times. This chain uses TRBV6-5 with TRBJ2-2, with 9 bases identical to TRBD1. The length of the CDR3 is 15 residues. Germline CDR1 MNHEY, CDR2 SVGAGI. The trim removed 6 bases at V and 1 base at J, leaving 3 bases unmatched. The CDR3 loop reads CASSWTGVNTGELFF. The CDR3 nucleotides read TGTGCCAGCAGCTGGACAGGGGTGAACACCGGGGAGCTGTTTTTT.

This clone was recorded a few times. The sample carries other DNA sequences with the same CDR3. The genes are TRBV5-1 and TRBJ2-1; D is ambiguous. This CDR3 spans 16 amino acids. Trimming removed 0 bases from V and 0 bases from J, with 10 bases in between. Germline assignment: CDR1 SGHRS and CDR2 YFSETQ. CDR3 DNA: TGCGCCAGCAGCTTGGATCCGGGCAGCTCCTACAATGAGCAGTTCTTC. Its protein is CASSLDPGSSYNEQFF.

V is TRBV14 and J is TRBJ2-7, with no clear D. Trimming left V 1 base short and J 7 bases short, with 8 bases between. CDR3 length: 12 residues. Per germline, CDR1 SGHDN and CDR2 FVKESK. The CDR3 is CASSQVTLEQYF. The CDR3 DNA reads as TGTGCCAGCAGCCAAGTAACACTGGAGCAGTACTTC.

This chain uses TRBV10-3 with TRBJ2-2; D perhaps matches TRBD1 (6 bases). The CDR3 totals 17 residues. CDR1 ENHRY and CDR2 SYGVKD come from the germline V gene. Trimming cost V 3 bases and J 4 bases, with 18 bases left between them. CDR3 in amino acids: CAISDSQGRRITGELFF. DNA for the CDR3: TGTGCCATCAGTGATAGTCAGGGGCGTCGAATCACCGGGGAGCTGTTTTTT.

In its sample, this clone was seen a few times. The chain is built from TRBV15 and TRBJ2-5; D is possibly TRBD2 (6 bases). V gave up 0 bases and J gave up 1 base, with 18 bases separating them. CDR1 is LNHNV and CDR2 is YYDKDF in the germline V gene (reference sequence). The length of the CDR3 is 18 residues. Here the CDR3 reads CATSRDTVSGVGQETQYF. The DNA for the CDR3 is TGTGCCACCAGCAGAGATACCGTTAGCGGCGTAGGCCAAGAGACCCAGTACTTC.

The chain carries TRBV7-9 and TRBJ1-1; 7 bases align to TRBD1. With 3 bases clipped from V and 4 bases from J, the junction kept 2 bases outside the gene matches. This CDR3 has 13 amino acids. The germline gives CDR1 SEHNR, CDR2 FQNEAQ (reference sequence). The CDR3 here is CASSLTGPTEAFF. The CDR3 DNA reads TGTGCCAGCAGCTTGACAGGGCCCACTGAAGCTTTCTTT.

This rearrangement joins TRBV29-1 to TRBJ1-4; 8 positions match TRBD1. Germline V gene sequence: CDR1 SQVTM, CDR2 ANQGSEA. V shed 5 bases, J shed 7 bases, and the junction held 6 bases outside the gene matches. The CDR3 is 13 amino acids. As DNA, the CDR3 is TGCAGCGTTCGAAGAACAGGGGGTGAAAAACTGTTTTTT. Amino acids: CSVRRTGGEKLFF.

This clone has only a few counts. The J gene is TRBJ2-2, the V gene TRBV28; D ambiguous. The germline V gene has CDR1 MDHEN and CDR2 SYDVKM. The CDR3 sequence is 10 residues long. The V gene lost 4 bases and the J gene lost 15 bases, with 9 bases spanning the gap. This chain's CDR3 is CASSSDQVFF. CDR3 nucleotides: TGTGCCAGCAGTTCAGATCAGGTGTTTTTT.

V gene TRBV9 combines with J gene TRBJ2-7; TRBD2 is a possible D gene (5 bases). The CDR3 is made up of 14 amino acids. V lost 1 base, J lost 6 bases, and 14 bases lay in between. Germline V gene data show CDR1 as SGDLS and CDR2 as YYNGEE. CDR3 bases: TGTGCCAGCAGCGTAATGAACGGTGGGAGCGAGCAGTACTTC. As protein: CASSVMNGGSEQYF.

This clone was observed a handful of times. The chain joins TRBV20-1 to TRBJ2-3, with unresolved D. The V end was cut by 6 bases, the J end by 4 bases, with 8 bases between. This CDR3 is 11 amino acids long. Germline V lookup: CDR1 DFQATT, CDR2 SNEGSKA (reference sequence). Written as DNA, the CDR3 is TGCAGTGCACTTAACGCAGATACGCAGTATTTT. Protein sequence: CSALNADTQYF.

The table lists this clone with a few counts. The chain uses TRBV25-1 and TRBJ2-1; 8 bases agree with TRBD2. The CDR3 length is 17 residues. Germline loops: CDR1 MGHDK, CDR2 SYGVNS. Trimming removed 2 bases from V and 8 bases from J; junction bases left unmatched: 14. The CDR3 spells CASSEGLTSGNNDEQFF. The CDR3 DNA sequence: TGTGCCAGCAGTGAAGGTCTTACTAGCGGAAATAACGATGAGCAGTTCTTC.

The chain recombines TRBV29-1 with TRBJ1-4, with 8 bases that match TRBD1. The CDR3 loop spans 14 amino acids. Germline V gives CDR1 SQVTM, CDR2 ANQGSEA. V was pared by 6 bases and J by 3 bases, with 6 bases of the junction left unmatched. This CDR3 reads CSVQDRAANEKLFF. The CDR3 coding sequence is TGCAGCGTCCAGGACAGGGCGGCTAATGAAAAACTGTTTTTT.

There are a few counts of this clone. The V gene is TRBV28, the J gene TRBJ2-7; D uncertain. This CDR3 is built from 12 residues. Germline CDR1 reads MDHEN; CDR2 reads SYDVKM. Between the trimmed V and J ends, which lost 4 bases and 3 bases, there was a span of 7 bases. CDR3 sequence: CASSYSLYEQYF. CDR3 coding DNA: TGTGCCAGCAGTTACTCTCTCTACGAGCAGTACTTC.

This clone was seen a handful of times. The chain uses TRBV20-1 and TRBJ2-1, with D uncertain. Trimming pared 4 bases from V and 8 bases from J, leaving 6 bases between. CDR3 length: 10 amino acids. CDR1 and CDR2 from the germline V gene are DFQATT and SNEGSKA (reference sequence). The CDR3 DNA reads TGCAGTGCTAAGGACCATGAGCAGTTCTTC. Its protein is CSAKDHEQFF.

The table lists this clone with a few counts. The V call is TRBV14, the J call TRBJ2-7; TRBD1 matches at 7 bases. The CDR3 is made up of 15 amino acids. Germline values: CDR1 SGHDN, CDR2 FVKESK. The ends lost 4 bases at V and 3 bases at J; junction bases unmatched: 9. CDR3 residues: CASSPLTGIGYEQYF. CDR3 in DNA: TGTGCCAGCAGCCCCCTGACAGGGATAGGCTACGAGCAGTACTTC.

This chain joins TRBV7-2 and TRBJ2-1; D is perhaps TRBD2 (6 bases). The CDR3 sequence is 14 residues long. Germline V gene data show CDR1 as SGHTA and CDR2 as FQGNSA. Between the trimmed V and J ends, which lost 2 bases and 6 bases, there was a span of 11 bases. In DNA, the CDR3 is TGTGCCAGCAGCTTATCGGTTAGCGGCAATGAGCAGTTCTTC. Amino acid sequence: CASSLSVSGNEQFF.

The sample holds a few counts of this clone. The genes are TRBV18 and TRBJ2-1, with 11 bases identical to TRBD2. The CDR3 loop spans 15 amino acids. Trimming at V came to 3 bases and at J to 7 bases, leaving 5 bases not matched to a gene. Germline V gene lookup returns CDR1 KGHSH and CDR2 LQKENI. The CDR3 here is CASSPRASGGNEQFF. In DNA form, the CDR3 reads TGTGCCAGCTCACCCCGGGCTAGCGGGGGGAATGAGCAGTTCTTC.